Listed below are T cell receptor beta chains from one sample, sequenced in a study of T cell repertoires in cytomegalovirus infection. TCRdb ran MiXCR on the reads and lists one entry per CDR3 protein. The sample has some 920,000 distinct CDR3 sequences, 31% seen once. These TCRs are of unknown antigen specificity. The sequencing here drew on cultured CD8+ T cells from PBMCs, taken from culture after CMV antigen stimulation. Receptors originate from a human donor in good health (CMV status not recorded). Some clones in this sample may be carry-over from other donors' samples. Both conserved end residues are part of each CDR3. The order of the fields is clone size, V gene, D gene, J gene, CDR3 protein, CDR3 DNA. A D gene is named only where the DNA matches it firmly. Some rows mark clone size as missing; the rest say once, few, many or name a class of expanded clone.

-	TRBV15	TRBD2	TRBJ2-1	CATSRELAGIYNEQFF	TGTGCCACCAGCAGAGAGCTAGCGGGGATCTACAATGAGCAGTTCTTC
-	TRBV6-5	TRBD1	TRBJ1-2	CASSYDRGGGYTF	TGTGCCAGCAGTTACGACAGGGGAGGTGGCTACACCTTC
-	TRBV28	TRBD1	TRBJ1-6	CASSLYIGTGPNSPLHF	TGTGCCAGCAGTCTTTATATAGGGACAGGGCCTAATTCACCCCTCCACTTT
few	TRBV2	-	TRBJ2-5	CASTTGTGYGTQYF	TGTGCCAGCACCACGGGGACTGGCTATGGGACCCAGTACTTC
few	TRBV10-2	-	TRBJ2-7	CASSESRTGQRNYEQYF	TGCGCCAGCAGTGAGTCGAGGACCGGACAGAGAAACTACGAGCAGTACTTC
-	TRBV7-2	TRBD1	TRBJ1-3	CASSFGTGNPGNTIYF	TGTGCCAGCAGCTTCGGGACAGGGAATCCTGGAAACACCATATATTTT
-	TRBV28	TRBD2	TRBJ2-3	CASSLMAGGPTDTQYF	TGTGCCAGCAGTTTAATGGCGGGGGGACCCACAGATACGCAGTATTTT
many	TRBV7-9	TRBD1	TRBJ1-5	CASSPATGPSNQPQHF	TGTGCCAGCAGCCCCGCGACAGGGCCGAGCAATCAGCCCCAGCATTTT
few	TRBV14	TRBD2	TRBJ2-1	CASSQDWPSGGYNEQFF	TGTGCCAGCAGCCAAGATTGGCCTAGCGGGGGTTACAATGAGCAGTTCTTC
few	TRBV6-6	-	TRBJ2-1	CASSHGNYNEQFF	TGTGCCAGCAGTCATGGGAACTACAATGAGCAGTTCTTC
-	TRBV4-3	-	TRBJ2-1	CASSPIPAGSSSYNEQFF	TGCGCCAGCAGCCCAATCCCCGCCGGGTCAAGCTCCTACAATGAGCAGTTCTTC
-	TRBV24-1	-	TRBJ1-3	CATSDFGAGVYFSGNTIYF	TGTGCCACCAGTGATTTTGGCGCAGGAGTTTATTTCTCTGGAAACACCATATATTTT
few	TRBV19	-	TRBJ1-2	CASSISVGVNYGYTF	TGTGCCAGTAGTATTTCGGTCGGGGTTAACTATGGCTACACCTTC
few	TRBV6-5	-	TRBJ2-1	CASSYDAGTFKQSSYNEQFF	TGTGCCAGCAGTTACGACGCCGGGACCTTTAAGCAAAGCTCCTACAATGAGCAGTTCTTC
-	TRBV29-1	TRBD2	TRBJ2-3	CSAWSGGPDTQYF	TGCAGCGCCTGGAGCGGGGGGCCGGATACGCAGTATTTT
few	TRBV7-3	TRBD1	TRBJ2-1	CATNTPGQINNEQFF	TGTGCCACAAACACACCGGGACAGATAAACAATGAGCAGTTCTTC
-	TRBV27	TRBD2	TRBJ2-7	CASSPLKSGGTYEQYF	TGTGCCAGCAGTCCCCTTAAGAGCGGGGGAACCTACGAGCAGTACTTC
-	TRBV19	-	TRBJ2-2	CASSKHPDTGELFF	TGTGCCAGTAGTAAACACCCCGACACCGGGGAGCTGTTTTTT
few	TRBV7-9	-	TRBJ1-3	CASSLALGGNTIYF	TGTGCCAGCAGCTTAGCTTTGGGAGGGAACACCATATATTTT
-	TRBV4-1	-	TRBJ1-1	CASSQVNRRAEAFF	TGCGCCAGCAGCCAAGTTAACAGGCGCGCCGAAGCTTTCTTT
-	TRBV4-1	-	TRBJ2-7	CASSQDSEQYF	TGCGCCAGCAGCCAAGATAGCGAGCAGTACTTC
-	TRBV2	-	TRBJ1-6	CASILLREYSPLHF	TGTGCCAGCATATTGCTCCGGGAGTATTCACCCCTCCACTTT
few	TRBV15	-	TRBJ2-3	CATSSSGSYSTDTQYF	TGTGCCACCAGCAGCTCCGGGTCTTACAGCACAGATACGCAGTATTTT
-	TRBV11-3	-	TRBJ1-5	CASSLYMQPQHF	TGTGCCAGCAGCTTATATATGCAGCCCCAGCATTTT
-	TRBV12-3/TRBV12-4	TRBD2	TRBJ2-1	CASCRLAGGRFF	TGTGCCAGCTGCCGCTTAGCGGGGGGGCGCTTCTTC
few	TRBV6-1	-	TRBJ2-1	CASSEYGHGSYNEQFF	TGTGCCAGCAGTGAATACGGGCACGGCTCCTACAATGAGCAGTTCTTC
many	TRBV27	-	TRBJ1-5	CASSLRAGQPQHF	TGTGCCAGCAGTTTAAGGGCCGGTCAGCCCCAGCATTTT
-	TRBV2	-	TRBJ2-3	CTSSPGTVSTDTQYF	TGTACCAGCAGCCCCGGGACGGTGAGCACAGATACGCAGTATTTT
-	TRBV2	-	TRBJ2-5	CASSEDRPDQETQYF	TGTGCCAGCAGTGAAGACAGGCCCGACCAAGAGACCCAGTACTTC
-	TRBV19	-	TRBJ2-6	CASSIGGANVLTF	TGTGCCAGTAGTATTGGCGGGGCCAACGTCCTGACTTTC
-	TRBV27	-	TRBJ1-6	CASSSRGRENSPLHF	TGTGCCAGCAGTTCCAGGGGACGGGAGAATTCACCCCTCCACTTT
many	TRBV7-2	-	TRBJ2-3	CASSQPGHTDTQYF	TGTGCCAGCAGTCAACCTGGTCACACAGATACGCAGTATTTT
-	TRBV4-1	-	TRBJ1-5	CASSQEGDATQPF	TGCGCCAGCAGCCAAGAGGGGGATGCTACCCAGCCTTTT
few	TRBV5-5	TRBD2	TRBJ2-5	CASSLRLAAPETQYF	TGTGCCAGCAGCTTGAGACTAGCGGCGCCAGAGACCCAGTACTTC
few	TRBV7-9	-	TRBJ1-2	CASSFPTAYGYTF	TGTGCCAGCAGCTTCCCGACAGCCTATGGCTACACCTTC
-	TRBV12-3/TRBV12-4	-	TRBJ2-7	CASSPVLYEQYF	TGTGCCAGCAGTCCTGTCCTCTACGAGCAGTACTTC
-	TRBV9	-	TRBJ1-2	CASSVAQGPANYGYTF	TGTGCCAGCAGCGTAGCGCAGGGGCCCGCTAACTATGGCTACACCTTC
-	TRBV6-2/TRBV6-3	-	TRBJ1-5	CASSYLQGRQPQHF	TGTGCCAGCAGTTACTTACAGGGACGACAGCCCCAGCATTTT
-	TRBV7-9	-	TRBJ1-1	CASTPQGIEAFF	TGTGCCAGCACTCCTCAGGGGATTGAAGCTTTCTTT
many	TRBV12-3/TRBV12-4	TRBD1	TRBJ2-3	CASSPPGGDTQYF	TGTGCCAGCAGCCCGCCAGGGGGTGATACGCAGTATTTT
few	TRBV7-9	-	TRBJ2-5	CASSTVGTKETQYF	TGTGCCAGCAGCACAGTCGGGACGAAGGAGACCCAGTACTTC
once	TRBV12-3/TRBV12-4	TRBD1	TRBJ1-1	CASSSGTDTLNTEAFF	TGTGCCAGCAGTTCAGGGACAGACACTTTGAACACTGAAGCTTTCTTT
few	TRBV6-2/TRBV6-3	TRBD1	TRBJ2-1	CASILGTGGNEQFF	TGTGCCAGCATCCTGGGGACAGGGGGCAATGAGCAGTTCTTC
few	TRBV6-2/TRBV6-3	-	TRBJ2-3	CASSYSPGVGFSSTDTQYF	TGTGCCAGCAGTTATAGCCCGGGCGTGGGGTTCTCTAGCACAGATACGCAGTATTTT
many	TRBV10-3	-	TRBJ1-1	CAISESGGMNTEAFF	TGTGCCATCAGTGAGTCGGGCGGTATGAACACTGAAGCTTTCTTT
-	TRBV2	-	TRBJ1-2	CASSEGGQNYGYTF	TGCGCCAGCAGTGAGGGGGGGCAGAACTATGGCTACACCTTC
-	TRBV15	-	TRBJ1-1	CATSRDQGIPEAFF	TGTGCCACCAGCAGAGATCAAGGGATCCCTGAAGCTTTCTTT
few	TRBV27	TRBD1	TRBJ2-7	CASSRGGQGGYEQYF	TGTGCCAGCAGTAGGGGTGGACAGGGTGGCTACGAGCAGTACTTC
few	TRBV12-3/TRBV12-4	TRBD1	TRBJ2-4	CASIYRGSENIQYF	TGTGCCAGCATATACAGGGGGTCGGAAAACATTCAGTACTTC
few	TRBV7-9	-	TRBJ1-2	CASSDEDGLAYGYTF	TGTGCCAGCAGCGATGAGGATGGCCTGGCATATGGCTACACCTTC
once	TRBV27	TRBD1	TRBJ1-1	CASSSGQLFEAFF	TGTGCCAGCAGTTCGGGACAGCTATTTGAAGCTTTCTTT
-	TRBV15	TRBD2	TRBJ2-1	CATSSLAGVPYNEQFF	TGTGCCACCAGCAGTCTGGCGGGGGTCCCCTACAATGAGCAGTTCTTC
-	TRBV28	-	TRBJ1-2	CASRYGSNYGYTF	TGTGCCAGCAGGTACGGCAGTAACTATGGCTACACCTTC
-	TRBV6-5	TRBD1	TRBJ1-5	CASSYTGGQPQHF	TGTGCCAGCAGTTATACAGGGGGCCAGCCCCAGCATTTT
few	TRBV6-4	-	TRBJ2-1	CASSDSKYEQFF	TGTGCCAGCAGTGACTCGAAGTATGAGCAGTTCTTC
few	TRBV6-1	TRBD1	TRBJ2-3	CASSEAPYSFGQGEADTQYF	TGTGCCAGCAGTGAAGCGCCCTACTCCTTCGGACAGGGGGAAGCAGATACGCAGTATTTT
-	TRBV12-5	TRBD1	TRBJ1-1	CASGLVLDRGLPYDTEAFF	TGTGCTAGTGGTTTGGTACTGGACAGGGGGCTACCCTACGACACTGAAGCTTTCTTT
few	TRBV7-3	-	TRBJ1-3	CASSLGAGAGNTIYF	TGTGCCAGCAGCCTCGGAGCAGGGGCTGGAAACACCATATATTTT
-	TRBV4-1	TRBD1	TRBJ1-3	CASSQEGTGGVLSGNTIYF	TGCGCCAGCAGCCAAGAAGGGACAGGGGGAGTCCTTTCTGGAAACACCATATATTTT
few	TRBV4-1	TRBD1	TRBJ1-4	CASSRKGQPEPYNEKLFF	TGCGCCAGCAGCCGTAAGGGACAGCCTGAACCTTATAATGAAAAACTGTTTTTT